The 28 T cell receptor beta chains listed next were all sequenced from one sample in a study of blood T cells in healthy people across ages. Through a sample-barcoded 5' primer and a J-beta primer mix, a second PCR was run for about 6 to 12 cycles. TCRdb independently ran MiXCR on the 5' RACE reads; one entry per CDR3 protein. The sample lists 1.5 million to 2 million distinct CDR3 sequences; roughly 30% were seen once. Material for sequencing was blood. Source of these receptors: a woman between 25 and 40 years old in good health.

This clonotype was detected only a few times. CDR3: CASSGRELLGRSDTQYF. CDR3 DNA: TGTGCCAGCAGTGGCCGGGAACTACTAGGGAGATCAGATACGCAGTATTTT. V is TRBV2 and J is TRBJ2-3, with a weak D call TRBD2 (5 bases). CDR1 and CDR2 (germline): SNHLY, FYNNEI. Trimming removed 4 bases at V and 4 bases at J, with 21 bases between. The length of the CDR3 is 17 residues.

About this clonotype itself: A junction end diverges from the germline sequence, so it may reflect a read error. The V gene is TRBV5-5, the J gene TRBJ2-3; D not resolved. CDR1 and CDR2 from the germline V gene are SGHKS and YYEKEE (reference sequence). The CDR3 loop spans 12 amino acids. The CDR3 spells CASSSITDAQYF. The CDR3 DNA reads as TGTGCCAGCAGCTCAATCACAGATGCGCAGTATTTT.

The chain couples TRBV6-6 to TRBJ2-3, with no clear D. The V end was cut by 5 bases, the J end by 7 bases, with 7 bases between. CDR3 length: 11 amino acids. The germline gives CDR1 MNHNY, CDR2 SVGAGI (reference sequence). CDR3 sequence (DNA): TGTGCCAGCAGTGTTCAGAATACGCAGTATTTT. As protein: CASSVQNTQYF.

The chain has TRBV2 and TRBJ2-2; a weak D match, TRBD2 (6 bases). Germline loops: CDR1 SNHLY, CDR2 FYNNEI. The ends were cut back, 7 bases at V and 3 bases at J, with 12 bases in the middle. There are 14 residues in the CDR3. The CDR3 bases are TGTGCCAGCAAAAGCGGGCGCGACACCGGGGAGCTGTTTTTT. Encoded protein: CASKSGRDTGELFF.

As concerns this clonotype: Its ends do not fully match the called genes, so a read error is possible. This chain joins TRBV10-3 and TRBJ2-7; 10 bases are a match to TRBD1. There are 13 residues in the CDR3. CDR1 is ENHRY, CDR2 SYGVKD, per germline. The CDR3 DNA is TGTGCCAGCAGTGTGACAGGGGGCAACGAGCAGTACTTC. The encoded protein is CASSVTGGNEQYF.

This chain links TRBV3-1 with TRBJ2-1, with D uncertain. This CDR3 contains 13 residues. Germline V gene lookup returns CDR1 LGHDT and CDR2 YNNKEL (reference sequence). The V gene lost 4 bases and the J gene lost 10 bases, with 14 bases spanning the gap. The CDR3 loop reads CASSPFTHPEQFF. Here the CDR3 DNA reads TGTGCCAGCAGCCCCTTTACGCACCCAGAGCAGTTCTTC.

With regard to this clonotype: A much larger clone is a single base away; this may be a read error. The chain uses TRBV4-3 and TRBJ2-1, with a possible D match to TRBD2 (5 bases). CDR1 LGHNA and CDR2 YSLEER come from the germline V gene. The length of the CDR3 is 12 residues. The germline V and J ends were trimmed by 8 bases and 10 bases, with 15 bases remaining between them. The CDR3 here is CASGVGRGEQFF. Written as DNA, the CDR3 is TGCGCCAGCGGAGTCGGTAGAGGGGAGCAGTTCTTC.

Only a few counts were recorded for this clonotype. This sequence joins TRBV6-6 and TRBJ2-7; D unresolved. CDR1 is MNHNY and CDR2 is SVGAGI in the germline V gene (reference sequence). Trimming shortened V by 0 bases and J by 5 bases, and 14 bases separated the two germline ends. The CDR3 has 15 residues. CDR3 amino acids: CASSYSIIGSHEQYF. The CDR3 DNA is TGTGCCAGCAGTTACTCGATAATAGGGTCCCACGAGCAGTACTTC.

This clonotype has a handful of counts. The rearrangement links TRBV6-1 to TRBJ2-3; the D gene is possibly TRBD1 (5 bases). Germline-derived CDR1 and CDR2 are MNHNS and SASEGT. The length of the CDR3 is 16 residues. The V end was cut by 4 bases, the J end by 5 bases, with 19 bases between. The CDR3: CASSGQIDSVGDTQYF. As DNA, the CDR3 is TGTGCCAGCAGTGGACAGATCGATTCGGTGGGAGATACGCAGTATTTT.

This clonotype turned up a few times. The rearrangement links TRBV6-6 to TRBJ1-1; perhaps TRBD1 as D (5 bases). The CDR3 is made up of 16 amino acids. Germline V gene sequence: CDR1 MNHNY, CDR2 SVGAGI (reference sequence). Trimming took 8 bases from V and 3 from J, leaving 22 bases between them. Here the CDR3 DNA reads TGTGCCAGCTGCCCCTTCGGGGGGGTAGCTGACACTGAAGCTTTCTTT. It translates to CASCPFGGVADTEAFF.

The chain has TRBV5-1 and TRBJ1-2, with D perhaps TRBD1 (6 bases). Germline V gene data show CDR1 as SGHRS and CDR2 as YFSETQ. Trimming pared 0 bases from V and 3 bases from J, leaving 12 bases between. The length of the CDR3 is 15 residues. The CDR3 nucleotides are TGCGCCAGCAGCTTGGAGGGGGGGACATACTATGGCTACACCTTC. Translation: CASSLEGGTYYGYTF.

V and J are TRBV29-1 and TRBJ2-1; possibly TRBD1 for D (6 bases). The J call may be incorrect, as the DNA end agrees better with TRBJ2-7. CDR3 length: 14 amino acids. Germline CDR1 reads SQVTM; CDR2 reads ANQGSEA. CDR3 region: CSVERGGGGHEQYF. CDR3 sequence (DNA): TGCAGCGTTGAGAGGGGTGGGGGCGGACACGAGCAGTACTTC.

The genes are TRBV2 and TRBJ2-1; D gene unclear. The J call may be incorrect, as the DNA end agrees better with TRBJ2-7. CDR1 is SNHLY and CDR2 is FYNNEI in the germline V gene. The CDR3 spans 13 residues. The CDR3 loop is CASKSMNNNEQYF. DNA of the CDR3: TGTGCCAGCAAATCAATGAACAACAATGAGCAGTACTTC.

The chain links TRBV5-1 to TRBJ1-1; a possible D gene is TRBD1 (6 bases). Germline assignment: CDR1 SGHRS and CDR2 YFSETQ. This CDR3 region has 13 residues. V shed 0 bases and J shed 7 bases, with 10 bases lying between them. In nucleotides, the CDR3 is TGCGCCAGCAGCTTGGACAGGGTCCTTGAAGCTTTCTTT. It is translated as CASSLDRVLEAFF.

This chain links TRBV12-3 or TRBV12-4 with TRBJ1-5, with a tentative D call TRBD1 (5 bases). Trimming took off 4 bases at V and 7 bases at J, with 11 bases between the two ends. The CDR3 extends over 13 amino acids. Here the CDR3 DNA reads TGTGCCAGCAGTTCCTACAGGCTCCAGCCCCAGCATTTT. Translated: CASSSYRLQPQHF.

The chain couples TRBV20-1 to TRBJ1-5, with D maybe TRBD1 (5 bases). The CDR3 totals 12 residues. V lost 2 bases to trimming and J lost 6 bases, with 8 bases between them. Germline CDR1 DFQATT, CDR2 SNEGSKA (reference sequence). CDR3 nucleotide sequence: TGCAGTGCTAGACAGGGATTTCAGCCCCAGCATTTT. Translating it yields CSARQGFQPQHF.

The chain carries TRBV7-7 and TRBJ2-1, with TRBD2 identical over 11 bases. Losses at the gene ends were 5 bases for V and 9 bases for J; bases not matched to a gene: 9. The CDR3 covers 15 residues. The germline V gene encodes CDR1 SSHAT and CDR2 FNYEAQ (reference sequence). The CDR3 DNA is TGTGCCAGCAGCCCTACTAGCGGGAGTCTCGGTGAGCAGTTCTTC. The encoded protein is CASSPTSGSLGEQFF.

In this sample, this clonotype turned up many times. The rearrangement links TRBV7-9 to TRBJ2-7; 8 bases map to TRBD2. V gave up 1 base and J gave up 1 base; unmatched junction bases: 6. Germline lookup yields CDR1 SEHNR and CDR2 FQNEAQ (reference sequence). CDR3 length: 16 amino acids. This CDR3 is CASSLGKTSGSYEQYF. CDR3 nucleotides: TGTGCCAGCAGCTTAGGGAAAACTAGCGGATCCTACGAGCAGTACTTC.

This clonotype was counted many times. V usage is TRBV20-1 and J usage is TRBJ2-7, with D possibly matching TRBD2 (5 bases). The J call may be mistaken, given a closer DNA end match to TRBJ2-5. CDR1 DFQATT and CDR2 SNEGSKA come from the germline V gene (reference sequence). This CDR3 comprises 12 residues. This CDR3 reads CSASLREGTQYF. CDR3 DNA: TGCAGTGCTTCCCTACGGGAAGGGACCCAGTACTTC.

This clonotype was detected only a few times. The CDR3 loop reads CASSLAPFYEQYF. CDR3 bases: TGTGCCAGCAGCTTAGCCCCATTCTACGAGCAGTACTTC. The chain employs TRBV7-6 and TRBJ2-7; no reliable D call. The germline CDR1 and CDR2 sequences are SGHVS and FNYEAQ. CDR3 length: 13 residues. Trimming shortened V by 0 bases and J by 3 bases, and 6 bases separated the two germline ends.

This clonotype has more than one count but fewer than ten. V usage is TRBV20-1 and J usage is TRBJ2-3, with 10 bases aligning to TRBD2. This CDR3 has 14 residues. Germline V gives CDR1 DFQATT, CDR2 SNEGSKA (reference sequence). V shed 2 bases, J shed 6 bases, and the junction held 5 bases outside the gene matches. CDR3: CSARLASGSDTQYF. The CDR3 coding sequence is TGCAGTGCTAGATTGGCTAGCGGGAGCGATACGCAGTATTTT.

Ten or more counts support this clonotype. The genes are TRBV27 and TRBJ1-2, with a possible D match to TRBD1 (6 bases). Germline V gives CDR1 MNHEY, CDR2 SMNVEV (reference sequence). Trimming cost V 3 bases and J 1 base, with 12 bases left between them. The CDR3 runs 15 residues. The CDR3 is CASSLRGQFNYGYTF. The DNA for the CDR3 is TGTGCCAGCAGTTTGAGAGGACAGTTTAACTATGGCTACACCTTC.

V usage is TRBV6-2 or TRBV6-3 and J usage is TRBJ1-2; a weak D match, TRBD1 (6 bases). Germline CDR1 MNHEY, CDR2 SVGEGT. V lost 2 bases to trimming and J lost 5 bases, with 18 bases between them. The CDR3 totals 16 residues. Here the CDR3 DNA reads TGTGCCAGCAGTTACCCAGCCCCAGGGACAATTTATGGCTACACCTTC. Protein: CASSYPAPGTIYGYTF.

As concerns this clonotype: A much larger clone differs by one base, so this may be a read error. The chain is built from TRBV12-3 or TRBV12-4 and TRBJ2-3; no firm D call. The ends were cut back, 3 bases at V and 7 bases at J, with 8 bases in the middle. CDR3 length: 12 residues. The CDR3 loop is CASSFGRNTQYF. DNA of the CDR3: TGTGCCAGCAGTTTCGGTAGAAATACGCAGTATTTT.

This clonotype has only a few counts. The rearrangement joins TRBV5-1 to TRBJ2-7; D remains ambiguous. The V gene lost 0 bases and the J gene lost 0 bases, with 10 bases spanning the gap. Germline V gives CDR1 SGHRS, CDR2 YFSETQ. This CDR3 is 15 amino acids long. The DNA of the CDR3 is TGCGCCAGCAGCTTGGATACGGGCCCCTCCTACGAGCAGTACTTC. Translation: CASSLDTGPSYEQYF.

The chain couples TRBV18 to TRBJ2-7; D is ambiguous. From germline, CDR1 is KGHSH and CDR2 LQKENI. The V gene lost 2 bases and the J gene lost 7 bases, with 9 bases spanning the gap. CDR3 length equals 12 residues. The CDR3 reads CASSPSPTEQYF. The DNA for the CDR3 is TGTGCCAGCTCACCATCCCCCACTGAGCAGTACTTC.

The chain employs TRBV9 and TRBJ1-2; tentatively, D is TRBD1 (5 bases). CDR3 length: 15 amino acids. CDR1 is SGDLS, CDR2 YYNGEE, per germline. V was cut by 0 bases and J by 5 bases, with 14 bases left in between. CDR3 protein: CASSVATGEGYGYTF. As DNA, the CDR3 is TGTGCCAGCAGCGTAGCTACAGGCGAGGGGTATGGCTACACCTTC.

The chain combines TRBV7-2 with TRBJ1-2; weak D call: TRBD1 (6 bases). V shed 1 base and J shed 2 bases, with 14 bases lying between them. Germline V gene sequence: CDR1 SGHTA, CDR2 FQGNSA. This CDR3 is 16 amino acids long. The CDR3 protein is CTSSLEVGQGNYGYTF. In DNA, the CDR3 is TGTACCAGCAGCTTAGAAGTTGGCCAGGGGAACTATGGCTACACCTTC.